This T cell receptor (beta chain) is from a study of T cells in Graves' hyperthyroidism and ophthalmopathy. Researchers amplified the TCR beta CDR3 regions from RNA transcripts. The study used the HTBI primer set for a first-round RT-PCR of the TCR CDR3. From the multiplex PCR reads, TCRdb called clonotypes with MiXCR, one entry per CDR3 protein. The table shows more than 500,000 distinct CDR3 sequences, with 15% to 20% occurring only once. Germline V CDR1 and CDR2: SEHNR, FQNEAQ (reference sequence). Trimming took 6 bases from V and 5 from J, leaving 16 bases between them. The CDR3 is 14 amino acids. Study observations and caveats: Most expanded thyroid clonotypes above 0.001 recurred in blood.

The sample holds many counts of this clonotype. The antigen remains unidentified. The PBMCs had their origin in 8.5 to 10 ml of fresh peripheral blood. The clonotype was recovered from a woman younger than 45 with Graves' ophthalmopathy. Sequencing input: blood. The chain joins TRBV7-9 to TRBJ2-5; possible D gene TRBD1, 6 bases. CDR3 DNA sequence: TGTGCCAGCAGGGTACAGGGATCCCCGGAGACCCAGTACTTC. It yields the protein CASRVQGSPETQYF.